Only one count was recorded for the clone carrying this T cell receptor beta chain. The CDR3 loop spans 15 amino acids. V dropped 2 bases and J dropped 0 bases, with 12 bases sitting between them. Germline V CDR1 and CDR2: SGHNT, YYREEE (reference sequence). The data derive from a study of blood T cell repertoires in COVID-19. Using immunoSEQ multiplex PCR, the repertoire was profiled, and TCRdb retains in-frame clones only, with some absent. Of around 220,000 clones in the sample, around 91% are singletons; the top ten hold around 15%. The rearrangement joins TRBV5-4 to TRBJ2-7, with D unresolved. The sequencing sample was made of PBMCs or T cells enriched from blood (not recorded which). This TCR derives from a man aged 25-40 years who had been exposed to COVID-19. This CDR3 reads CASSFGGLSSYEQYF. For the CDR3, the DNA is TGTGCCAGCAGCTTCGGTGGGCTCAGCTCCTACGAGCAGTACTTC.